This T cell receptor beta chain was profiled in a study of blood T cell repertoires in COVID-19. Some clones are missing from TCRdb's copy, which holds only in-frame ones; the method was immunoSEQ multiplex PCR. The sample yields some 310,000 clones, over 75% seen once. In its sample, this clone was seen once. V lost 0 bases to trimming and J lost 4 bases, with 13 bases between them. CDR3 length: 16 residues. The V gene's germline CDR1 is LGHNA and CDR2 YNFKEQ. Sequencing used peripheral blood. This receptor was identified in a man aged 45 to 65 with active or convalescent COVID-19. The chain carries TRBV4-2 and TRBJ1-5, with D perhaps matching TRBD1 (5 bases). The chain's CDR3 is CASSQDRADTNQPQHF. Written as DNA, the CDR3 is TGTGCCAGCAGCCAAGATCGGGCGGACACAAATCAGCCCCAGCATTTT.